This TCR beta chain is drawn from a study of glioma-infiltrating T cells. Amplification of TCR alpha and beta CDR3 regions from RNA used iRepertoire nested multiplex PCR. TCRdb reprocessed the multiplex PCR reads with MiXCR, giving one entry per CDR3 protein. The sample includes about 99,000 distinct CDR3 sequences, roughly 30% seen only once; the top ten take around 40%. CDR1 and CDR2 from the germline V gene are SGHTA and FQGTGA. The CDR3 covers 12 residues. The germline V and J ends were trimmed by 5 bases and 10 bases, with 14 bases remaining between them. This clonotype was observed at least ten times.

The receptor comes from a human donor with low-grade glioma or glioblastoma, undergoing nonglioma brain surgery, or in good health (not recorded which). The genes are TRBV7-3 and TRBJ1-1; the D gene is possibly TRBD1 (5 bases). Sample: glioma tissue, nonneoplastic brain tissue, or PBMCs (not recorded which). CDR3 nucleotides: TGTGCCAGCAGCCCACGGGGGGGAGGAGCTTTCTTT. This codes for CASSPRGGGAFF.